This entry describes one T cell receptor (beta chain). Antigen: not known. In the authors' methods: ImmunoSEQ gave junction-only sequences without quality scores, so filtering differed. Sequencing used immunoSEQ multiplex PCR; TCRdb keeps in-frame clones, though not all of them. D and trimming were read from the DNA, whereas the V and J calls and clone size are those reported in that table. The sample carries around 1,000,000 clones, roughly 77% recorded once. The data belong to a study of shared clonotypes between healthy human individuals. A CD45RA-negative memory subset and a CD45RA+ naive subset were separated from the CD4+ cells. This CDR3 has 14 residues. V was clipped by 0 bases and J by 4 bases, with 7 bases between them. The germline CDR1 and CDR2 sequences are SGHTS and YDEGEE. Study-wide points: Naive CD4 clonotypes overlapped across a few donors at roughly 5%. The study generally estimated greater richness for naive than memory subsets.

The receptor's source is a young man in good health. Some clones in this sample may be carry-over from other donors' samples. V is TRBV5-8 and J is TRBJ1-4, with D uncertain. The sequenced material came from memory CD4+ T cells from PBMCs. Subset given: CD45RA-negative fraction. The CDR3 DNA reads as TGTGCCAGCAGCTTGGAGGGTGGTAATGAAAAACTGTTTTTT. Its protein product is CASSLEGGNEKLFF. Complete variable domain (other parts from reference TRBV5-8 and TRBJ1-4): EAGVTQSPTHLIKTRGQQATLRCSPISGHTSVYWYQQALGLGLQFLLWYDEGEERNRGNFPPRFSGRQFPNYSSELNVNALELEDSALYLCASSLEGGNEKLFFGSGTQLSVL.